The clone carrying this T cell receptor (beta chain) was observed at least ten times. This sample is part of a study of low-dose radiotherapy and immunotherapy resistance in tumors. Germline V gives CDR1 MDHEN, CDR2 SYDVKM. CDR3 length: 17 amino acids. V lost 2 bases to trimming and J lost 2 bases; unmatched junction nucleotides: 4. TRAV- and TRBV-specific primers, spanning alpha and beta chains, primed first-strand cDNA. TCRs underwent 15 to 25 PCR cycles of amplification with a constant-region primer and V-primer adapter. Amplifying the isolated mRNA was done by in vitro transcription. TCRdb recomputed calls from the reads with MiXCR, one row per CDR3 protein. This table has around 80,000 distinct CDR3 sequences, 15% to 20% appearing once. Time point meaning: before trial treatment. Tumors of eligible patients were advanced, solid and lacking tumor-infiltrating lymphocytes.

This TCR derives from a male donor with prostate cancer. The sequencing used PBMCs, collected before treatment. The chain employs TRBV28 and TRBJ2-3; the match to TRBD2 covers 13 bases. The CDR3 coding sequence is TGTGCCAGCAGTTTACAAACTAGCGGGAGGGCCACAGATACGCAGTATTTT. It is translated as CASSLQTSGRATDTQYF.